This T cell receptor beta chain was captured in a study of T cells after yellow fever vaccination. Study overall: Preparation used SMART-Seq v4 Ultra Low Input for the low-cell-number fractions.

Study observations and caveats: The secondary response showed a weaker magnitude and a faster peak, day 5 versus 15. A small share of clonotypes appeared in both CD4 and CD8 compartments. Detected again after the booster were most primary-vaccination clones, at 95% to 97% CD4 and approximately 85% CD8.

TCRdb independently ran MiXCR on the 5' RACE reads; one entry per CDR3 protein. The top ten hold less than 0.55% of the sample, which has 250,000 to 300,000 distinct CDR3 sequences, approximately 12% seen once. V shed 6 bases and J 4 bases; nucleotides not matched to a gene: 10. The CDR3 sequence is 15 residues long. Germline V gives CDR1 SQVTM, CDR2 ANQGSEA. Many counts were recorded for this clonotype. The antigen is unknown. The rearrangement uses TRBV29-1 and TRBJ2-1; 9 bases are a match to TRBD2. The sequence was obtained from a man younger than 45 who received the YFV17D yellow fever vaccine. The sequences come from CD4+ T cells sorted from PBMCs, collected 45 days after the yellow fever booster vaccination. This CDR3 is CSVPPGTSSYNEQFF. Written as DNA, the CDR3 is TGCAGCGTGCCTCCCGGGACTAGCAGTTACAATGAGCAGTTCTTC.